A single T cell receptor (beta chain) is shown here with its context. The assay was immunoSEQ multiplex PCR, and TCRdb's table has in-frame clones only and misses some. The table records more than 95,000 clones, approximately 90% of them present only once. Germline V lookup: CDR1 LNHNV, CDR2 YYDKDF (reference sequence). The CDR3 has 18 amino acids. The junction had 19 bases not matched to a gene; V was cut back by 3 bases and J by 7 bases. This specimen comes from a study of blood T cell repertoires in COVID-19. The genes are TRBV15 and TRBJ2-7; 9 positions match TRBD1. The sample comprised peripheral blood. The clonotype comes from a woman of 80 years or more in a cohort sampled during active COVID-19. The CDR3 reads CATSSANLPGQGFGEQYF. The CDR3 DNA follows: TGTGCCACCAGCAGTGCTAACTTGCCGGGACAGGGATTCGGTGAGCAGTACTTC.